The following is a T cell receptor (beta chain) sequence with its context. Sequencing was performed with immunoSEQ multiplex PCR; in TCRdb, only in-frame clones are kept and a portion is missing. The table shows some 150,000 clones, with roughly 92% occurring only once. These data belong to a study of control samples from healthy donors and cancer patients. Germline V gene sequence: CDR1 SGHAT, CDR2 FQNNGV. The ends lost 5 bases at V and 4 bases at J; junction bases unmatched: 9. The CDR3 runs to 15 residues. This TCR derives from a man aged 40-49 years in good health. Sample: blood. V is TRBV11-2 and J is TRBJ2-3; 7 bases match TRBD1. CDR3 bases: TGTGCCAGCAGCGCTAGGGGACAGAATGCAGATACGCAGTATTTT. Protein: CASSARGQNADTQYF.